These T cell receptor beta chains were read from a single sample in a study of T cell responses to AZD1222 COVID-19 vaccine. Clones were sequenced by immunoSEQ multiplex PCR, and TCRdb holds only the in-frame ones, with some missing. Of over 120,000 clones in the sample, roughly 93% were seen once. Sequences were derived from peripheral blood, sampled after recovery from COVID-19. These receptors were obtained from an adult who had recovered from COVID-19. Both conserved end residues are part of each CDR3. A D gene is named only where the DNA matches it firmly. Not every row has a clone size; where given, it reads once, few, many or a size class.

v_call: TRBV5-1
d_call: -
clone_size: -
j_call: TRBJ2-7
cdr3_nt: TGCGCCAGCAGCTCCCCACTAGGAAGCTCCTACGAGCAGTACTTC
cdr3_aa: CASSSPLGSSYEQYF

v_call: TRBV7-7
d_call: TRBD1
clone_size: -
j_call: TRBJ2-7
cdr3_nt: TGTGCTAGCAGCCGGGACAGGGGGCCAGCCTACGAGCAGTACTTC
cdr3_aa: CASSRDRGPAYEQYF

v_call: TRBV9
d_call: -
clone_size: -
j_call: TRBJ1-5
cdr3_nt: TGTGCCAGCGCTCCGAGTTTCGGGGGGAATCAGCCCCAGCATTTT
cdr3_aa: CASAPSFGGNQPQHF

v_call: TRBV28
d_call: TRBD1
clone_size: -
j_call: TRBJ1-6
cdr3_nt: TGTGCCAGCAGTACAGACAGGGCTCCCCTCCACTTT
cdr3_aa: CASSTDRAPLHF

v_call: TRBV27
d_call: -
clone_size: -
j_call: TRBJ1-2
cdr3_nt: TGTGCCAGCAGTTTATCGGGGGAACACTATGGCTACACCTTC
cdr3_aa: CASSLSGEHYGYTF

v_call: TRBV6-2/TRBV6-3
d_call: -
clone_size: -
j_call: TRBJ2-1
cdr3_nt: TGTGCCAGCAGCCGAGGAACTAGAGGCAATGAGCAGTTCTTC
cdr3_aa: CASSRGTRGNEQFF

v_call: TRBV3-1/TRBV3-2
d_call: TRBD2
clone_size: -
j_call: TRBJ2-2
cdr3_nt: TGTGCCAGCAGCCAAGGCGGGAGGTACGACGGGGAGCTGTTTTTT
cdr3_aa: CASSQGGRYDGELFF

v_call: TRBV4-1
d_call: TRBD2
clone_size: -
j_call: TRBJ2-6
cdr3_nt: TGCGCCAGCAGCCAAGATGCAGGGAGGGCTGGGGCCAACGTCCTGACTTTC
cdr3_aa: CASSQDAGRAGANVLTF

v_call: TRBV28
d_call: -
clone_size: -
j_call: TRBJ2-1
cdr3_nt: TGTGCCAGCAGTTTTTTTCGGGGCAATGAGCAGTTCTTC
cdr3_aa: CASSFFRGNEQFF

v_call: TRBV5-1
d_call: -
clone_size: -
j_call: TRBJ2-2
cdr3_nt: TGCGCCAGCAGCCCCCGGGAGCCGACGGGGACCGGGGAGCTGTTTTTT
cdr3_aa: CASSPREPTGTGELFF

v_call: TRBV18
d_call: -
clone_size: -
j_call: TRBJ2-5
cdr3_nt: TGTGCCAGCACCGACCGGACAGCGTACCAAGAGACCCAGTACTTC
cdr3_aa: CASTDRTAYQETQYF

v_call: TRBV11-3
d_call: -
clone_size: once
j_call: TRBJ2-3
cdr3_nt: TGTGCCAGCAGCCGGGAGGGGGCGAGGACAGATACGCAGTATTTT
cdr3_aa: CASSREGARTDTQYF

v_call: TRBV5-6
d_call: TRBD1
clone_size: -
j_call: TRBJ2-7
cdr3_nt: TGTGCCAGCAGCTTGGAGGGGGCGTTTAGCTCCTACGAGCAGTACTTC
cdr3_aa: CASSLEGAFSSYEQYF

v_call: TRBV7-8
d_call: -
clone_size: -
j_call: TRBJ2-2
cdr3_nt: TGTGCCAGCAAAGGGGGGAACCAGAATCCTCACACCGGGGAGCTGTTTTTT
cdr3_aa: CASKGGNQNPHTGELFF

v_call: TRBV7-2
d_call: TRBD2
clone_size: once
j_call: TRBJ2-7
cdr3_nt: TGTGCCAGCAGCTTAGATGGGACTATTTGGAACGAGCAGTACTTC
cdr3_aa: CASSLDGTIWNEQYF

v_call: TRBV3-1/TRBV3-2
d_call: -
clone_size: -
j_call: TRBJ2-7
cdr3_nt: TGTGCCAGCAGCCGGGGACCGGACGAGCAGTACTTC
cdr3_aa: CASSRGPDEQYF

v_call: TRBV28
d_call: -
clone_size: -
j_call: TRBJ2-5
cdr3_nt: TGTGCCAGCAGCCCTGATAGGTTCGGGAAGACCCAGTACTTC
cdr3_aa: CASSPDRFGKTQYF

v_call: TRBV28
d_call: TRBD2
clone_size: few
j_call: TRBJ2-7
cdr3_nt: TGTGCCAGCAGTAGAGGCGGGACTAAGACCTACGAGCAGTACTTC
cdr3_aa: CASSRGGTKTYEQYF

v_call: TRBV6-6
d_call: TRBD2
clone_size: -
j_call: TRBJ2-2
cdr3_nt: TGTGCCAGCAGCCGACGACTAGCGGGAGTTCCCGGGGAGCTGTTTTTT
cdr3_aa: CASSRRLAGVPGELFF

v_call: TRBV19
d_call: -
clone_size: -
j_call: TRBJ2-1
cdr3_nt: TGTGCCAGTACCCAGAACTACAATGAGCAGTTCTTC
cdr3_aa: CASTQNYNEQFF

v_call: TRBV2
d_call: -
clone_size: -
j_call: TRBJ1-5
cdr3_nt: TGTGCCAGCAGTCCCGGCACCCGCAATCAGCCCCAGCATTTT
cdr3_aa: CASSPGTRNQPQHF

v_call: TRBV28
d_call: -
clone_size: -
j_call: TRBJ1-5
cdr3_nt: TGTGCCAGCAGTCTAGGGGGGGCAAATCAGCCCCAGCATTTT
cdr3_aa: CASSLGGANQPQHF

v_call: TRBV7-8
d_call: TRBD2
clone_size: -
j_call: TRBJ2-3
cdr3_nt: TGTGCCAGCAGCTTAGGTATGGGACTAGCAGATCCCTTGGATACGCAGTATTTT
cdr3_aa: CASSLGMGLADPLDTQYF

v_call: TRBV6-5
d_call: -
clone_size: -
j_call: TRBJ1-5
cdr3_nt: TGTGCCAGCACGTTGAGCGCAGGTAATCAGCCCCAGCATTTT
cdr3_aa: CASTLSAGNQPQHF

v_call: TRBV1
d_call: -
clone_size: once
j_call: TRBJ2-1
cdr3_nt: TGCACCAGCAGCCAAGGTCAGCGGGAGGGCCGAGAGGAGCAGTTCTTC
cdr3_aa: CTSSQGQREGREEQFF

v_call: TRBV7-8
d_call: -
clone_size: -
j_call: TRBJ2-1
cdr3_nt: TGTGCCAGCACAAATGGTAATTTAAACTCCTACAATGAGCAGTTCTTC
cdr3_aa: CASTNGNLNSYNEQFF

v_call: TRBV5-1
d_call: -
clone_size: -
j_call: TRBJ1-1
cdr3_nt: TGCGCCAGCAGGGCGCGCGAAACGGGGGTTGTCGGGAACACTGAAGCTTTCTTT
cdr3_aa: CASRARETGVVGNTEAFF

v_call: TRBV11-2
d_call: TRBD2
clone_size: once
j_call: TRBJ2-7
cdr3_nt: TGTGCCAGCAGCTTACTGGCTAGCGGGTTGGGCGAGCAGTACTTC
cdr3_aa: CASSLLASGLGEQYF

v_call: TRBV7-8
d_call: TRBD2
clone_size: -
j_call: TRBJ2-6
cdr3_nt: TGTGCCAGCAGCTCCCGTCGGGGGGGGGCTGGGGCCAACGTCCTGACTTTC
cdr3_aa: CASSSRRGGAGANVLTF

v_call: TRBV5-1
d_call: TRBD2
clone_size: -
j_call: TRBJ2-7
cdr3_nt: TGCGCCAGCAGCTTGAGTCCTAGGCTAGCGGGAATCAACGAGCAGTACTTC
cdr3_aa: CASSLSPRLAGINEQYF

v_call: TRBV6-5
d_call: -
clone_size: -
j_call: TRBJ2-7
cdr3_nt: TGTGCCAGCATGAGTGGGACAACAAGATCCTACGAGCAGTACTTC
cdr3_aa: CASMSGTTRSYEQYF

v_call: TRBV4-1
d_call: TRBD2
clone_size: -
j_call: TRBJ2-1
cdr3_nt: TGCGCCAGCAGCCAAGCCGGGGGGGAGCTTGGGAATGAGCAGTTCTTC
cdr3_aa: CASSQAGGELGNEQFF

v_call: TRBV5-1
d_call: TRBD1
clone_size: -
j_call: TRBJ1-1
cdr3_nt: TGCGCCAGCAGCTTAGACAGGGGCCTTATAAACACTGAAGCTTTCTTT
cdr3_aa: CASSLDRGLINTEAFF

v_call: TRBV30
d_call: -
clone_size: -
j_call: TRBJ2-3
cdr3_nt: TGTGCCTGGAGTGTAGGGGACCGCACAGATACGCAGTATTTT
cdr3_aa: CAWSVGDRTDTQYF

v_call: TRBV24-1
d_call: TRBD1
clone_size: -
j_call: TRBJ2-1
cdr3_nt: TGTGCCACCAGTGACCCCGAAGGGGGCGCCCAATACAATGAGCAGTTCTTC
cdr3_aa: CATSDPEGGAQYNEQFF

v_call: TRBV9
d_call: TRBD2
clone_size: once
j_call: TRBJ2-7
cdr3_nt: TGTGCCAGCAGCGGCGGGACTAGCGGGAAGGGGTACGAGCAGTACTTC
cdr3_aa: CASSGGTSGKGYEQYF

v_call: TRBV28
d_call: TRBD1
clone_size: -
j_call: TRBJ1-5
cdr3_nt: TGTGCCAGCACTACAGGGGGGCAGGATCAGCCCCAGCATTTT
cdr3_aa: CASTTGGQDQPQHF

v_call: TRBV10-3
d_call: -
clone_size: -
j_call: TRBJ2-3
cdr3_nt: TGTGCCATCAGTGGAGGGGGAGCGGGATTGCTACTAGATACGCAGTATTTT
cdr3_aa: CAISGGGAGLLLDTQYF

v_call: TRBV6-4
d_call: -
clone_size: -
j_call: TRBJ2-3
cdr3_nt: TGTGCCAGCAGTGACTACGGTAGCGCCCCGACGCAGTATTTT
cdr3_aa: CASSDYGSAPTQYF

v_call: TRBV27
d_call: -
clone_size: few
j_call: TRBJ1-5
cdr3_nt: TGTGCCAGCAGTCAATACGGACGGGGCAATCAGCCCCAGCATTTT
cdr3_aa: CASSQYGRGNQPQHF

v_call: TRBV19
d_call: TRBD1
clone_size: -
j_call: TRBJ1-3
cdr3_nt: TGTGCCAGTAGTACCCAGACAGGGACCGGAAACACCATATATTTT
cdr3_aa: CASSTQTGTGNTIYF

v_call: TRBV5-6
d_call: TRBD1
clone_size: -
j_call: TRBJ2-7
cdr3_nt: TGTGCCAGCAGCTTGACGAGGACAGGGGGCTACGAGCAGTACTTC
cdr3_aa: CASSLTRTGGYEQYF

v_call: TRBV3-1/TRBV3-2
d_call: -
clone_size: -
j_call: TRBJ1-5
cdr3_nt: TGTGCCAGCAGCCAAGAGTTAGACCAGCCCCAGCATTTT
cdr3_aa: CASSQELDQPQHF

v_call: TRBV7-9
d_call: TRBD1
clone_size: -
j_call: TRBJ2-5
cdr3_nt: TGTGCCAGCAGCGCTAGAGGGGACAGCCAAGAGACCCAGTACTTC
cdr3_aa: CASSARGDSQETQYF

v_call: TRBV11-2
d_call: TRBD2
clone_size: -
j_call: TRBJ2-1
cdr3_nt: TGTGCCAGCAGCTTAGATCGGACTTCGGTACGGCGGGAGGGGTACAATGAGCAGTTCTTC
cdr3_aa: CASSLDRTSVRREGYNEQFF

v_call: TRBV29-1
d_call: -
clone_size: -
j_call: TRBJ2-5
cdr3_nt: TGCAGCGTTGTAGTGGCGGAGCAAGAGACCCAGTACTTC
cdr3_aa: CSVVVAEQETQYF

v_call: TRBV6-5
d_call: -
clone_size: -
j_call: TRBJ2-5
cdr3_nt: TGTGCCAGCGGACCCCAAGAGACCCAGTACTTC
cdr3_aa: CASGPQETQYF

v_call: TRBV23-1
d_call: -
clone_size: -
j_call: TRBJ2-1
cdr3_nt: TGCGCCAGCAGGAAACGGAAAATAGGGTACAATGAGCAGTTCTTC
cdr3_aa: CASRKRKIGYNEQFF

v_call: TRBV15
d_call: -
clone_size: -
j_call: TRBJ2-3
cdr3_nt: TGTGCCACCAGTCGAGGGGATTCCCCCACAGATACGCAGTATTTT
cdr3_aa: CATSRGDSPTDTQYF

v_call: TRBV25-1
d_call: -
clone_size: -
j_call: TRBJ1-5
cdr3_nt: TGTGCCAGCCAGGGGTCCCTCAATCAGCCCCAGCATTTT
cdr3_aa: CASQGSLNQPQHF

v_call: TRBV12-2
d_call: -
clone_size: -
j_call: TRBJ2-1
cdr3_nt: TGTGCAAGTCGTACGCTAAGAAGGAGAGATGAGCAGTTCTTC
cdr3_aa: CASRTLRRRDEQFF

v_call: TRBV29-1
d_call: TRBD2
clone_size: -
j_call: TRBJ2-5
cdr3_nt: TGCAGCGTTGTGGCGGGAGGGCCCGAGACCCAGTACTTC
cdr3_aa: CSVVAGGPETQYF

v_call: TRBV5-1
d_call: -
clone_size: -
j_call: TRBJ1-6
cdr3_nt: TGCGCCAGCAGCTTGGGACAGGAGAATTCACCCCTCCACTTT
cdr3_aa: CASSLGQENSPLHF

v_call: TRBV5-6
d_call: TRBD1
clone_size: -
j_call: TRBJ1-2
cdr3_nt: TGTGCCAGCAGCGAGGGACAGGGGCGAGGTTGGACCTTC
cdr3_aa: CASSEGQGRGWTF

v_call: TRBV28
d_call: TRBD1
clone_size: -
j_call: TRBJ1-2
cdr3_nt: TGTGCCAGCAGCAAAGGGGGGACAGGGGGCCCAAACTATGGCTACACCTTC
cdr3_aa: CASSKGGTGGPNYGYTF

v_call: TRBV7-9
d_call: TRBD1
clone_size: few
j_call: TRBJ1-4
cdr3_nt: TGTGCCAGCAGCAGAGGCCAGGGGGCAGGGGGCGAAAAACTGTTTTTT
cdr3_aa: CASSRGQGAGGEKLFF

v_call: TRBV3-1/TRBV3-2
d_call: -
clone_size: -
j_call: TRBJ1-4
cdr3_nt: TGTGCCAGCAGCCAAGATCTGCGGGAAATGAATGAAAAACTGTTTTTT
cdr3_aa: CASSQDLREMNEKLFF

v_call: TRBV7-9
d_call: -
clone_size: -
j_call: TRBJ1-2
cdr3_nt: TGTGCCAGCAGCCACGGCGGGCCAAACTATGGCTACACCTTC
cdr3_aa: CASSHGGPNYGYTF

v_call: TRBV2
d_call: -
clone_size: -
j_call: TRBJ1-1
cdr3_nt: TGTGCCAGCAGTTCCCCTTACACTGAAGCTTTCTTT
cdr3_aa: CASSSPYTEAFF

v_call: TRBV6-5
d_call: -
clone_size: -
j_call: TRBJ2-5
cdr3_nt: TGTGCCAGCCGCTATAGCGGCCAAGAGACCCAGTACTTC
cdr3_aa: CASRYSGQETQYF